This T cell receptor beta chain was sequenced in a study of blood T cell repertoires in COVID-19. Study-level background: Collection of acute and convalescent COVID-19 samples took place in the United States, Italy and Spain. PBMCs, B-cell-depleted T cells, or T cells were the source of the cDNA or gDNA that made up the material.

Authors' processing steps: Reference gene primer amplification gave estimated nucleated cell counts. Produced via immunoSEQ multiplex PCR; TCRdb's table is partial and in-frame only. V and J calls and clone size are those listed in that table; D and trimming were worked out from the DNA. The table lists about 60,000 clones, around 90% of them singletons. Germline V gives CDR1 SNHLY, CDR2 FYNNEI. This CDR3 contains 12 residues. Deletions cut 5 bases from V and 6 bases from J, with 10 bases between. Material: peripheral blood. This rearrangement joins TRBV2 to TRBJ1-1; TRBD1 is a possible D gene (5 bases). The sequence derives from a human donor with active COVID-19. The donor label of this sample is uncertain. The CDR3 here is CASSPGGPEAFF. In nucleotides, the CDR3 is TGTGCCAGCAGTCCCGGGGGACCTGAAGCTTTCTTT.